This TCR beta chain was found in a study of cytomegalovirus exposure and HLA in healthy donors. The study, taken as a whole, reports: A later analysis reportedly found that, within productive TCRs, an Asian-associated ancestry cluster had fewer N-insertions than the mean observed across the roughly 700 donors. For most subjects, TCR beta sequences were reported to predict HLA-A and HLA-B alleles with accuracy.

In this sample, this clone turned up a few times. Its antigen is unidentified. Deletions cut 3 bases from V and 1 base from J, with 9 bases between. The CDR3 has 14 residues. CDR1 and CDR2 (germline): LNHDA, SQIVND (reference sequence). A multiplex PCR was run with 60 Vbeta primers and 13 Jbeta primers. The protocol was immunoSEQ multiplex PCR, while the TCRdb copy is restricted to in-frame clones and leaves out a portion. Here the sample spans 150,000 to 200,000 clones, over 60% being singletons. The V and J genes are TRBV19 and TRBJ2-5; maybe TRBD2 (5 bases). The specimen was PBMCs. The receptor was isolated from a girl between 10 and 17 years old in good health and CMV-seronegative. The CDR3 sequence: CASSIRGFQETQYF. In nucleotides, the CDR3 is TGTGCCAGTAGTATTCGGGGATTCCAAGAGACCCAGTACTTC.